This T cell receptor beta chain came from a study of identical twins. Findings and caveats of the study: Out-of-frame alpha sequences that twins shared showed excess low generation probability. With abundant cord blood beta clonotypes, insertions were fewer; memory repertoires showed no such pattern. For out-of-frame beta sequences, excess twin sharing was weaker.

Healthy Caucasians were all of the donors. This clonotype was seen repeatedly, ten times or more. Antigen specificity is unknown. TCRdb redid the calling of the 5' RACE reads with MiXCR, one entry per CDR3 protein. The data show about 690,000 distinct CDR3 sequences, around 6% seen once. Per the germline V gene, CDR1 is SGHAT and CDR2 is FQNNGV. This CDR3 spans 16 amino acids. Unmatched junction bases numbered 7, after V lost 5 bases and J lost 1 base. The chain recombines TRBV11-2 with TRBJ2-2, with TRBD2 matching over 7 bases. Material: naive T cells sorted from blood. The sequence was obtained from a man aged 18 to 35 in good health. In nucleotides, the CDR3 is TGTGCCAGCAGCCCAACAGCGGGATGGAACACCGGGGAGCTGTTTTTT. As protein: CASSPTAGWNTGELFF.